These T cell receptor beta chains were read from a single sample in a study of blood T cell repertoires in COVID-19. TCRdb's copy holds only in-frame clones and misses some; the assay was immunoSEQ multiplex PCR. The sample consists of around 300,000 clones, more than 75% of them appearing once. Sequencing input: peripheral blood. These receptors were obtained from a man aged 50 to 59 with active or convalescent COVID-19. Each CDR3 is given with its conserved first and last residue. D genes are given only for firm matches. Part of the rows lack a size; the others show once, few, many or a class for expanded clones.

>once|TRBJ2-7|TRBV2|TRBD1
TGTGCCAGCAGTGAAGCGACGCCGGGACAGGGGGCCTACGAGCAGTACTTC
CASSEATPGQGAYEQYF
>-|TRBJ1-1|TRBV4-3|TRBD1
TGCGCCAGCAGCCAAGGTGGACAGGGGTTAACAATTTTCTTT
CASSQGGQGLTIFF
>-|TRBJ2-2|TRBV6-4|TRBD1
TGTGCCAGCAGGAGGACAGGGCTCACCGGGGAGCTGTTTTTT
CASRRTGLTGELFF
>-|TRBJ2-3|TRBV5-4|-
TGTGCCAGCAGCCCGGGGGCGGGAGATGGGACAGATACGCAGTATTTT
CASSPGAGDGTDTQYF
>once|TRBJ2-1|TRBV7-3|TRBD1
TGTGCCAGCAGCTTAAACAGGGGGGAGTACAATGAGCAGTTCTTC
CASSLNRGEYNEQFF
>-|TRBJ2-2|TRBV15|TRBD2
TGTGCCACCAGCAGGGTTAGCGGGGGGAACACCGGGGAGCTGTTTTTT
CATSRVSGGNTGELFF
>few|TRBJ1-4|TRBV6-6|TRBD1
TGTGCCAGCAGAACTGGACAGGGCTTTAATGAAAAACTGTTTTTT
CASRTGQGFNEKLFF
>-|TRBJ1-2|TRBV6-2/TRBV6-3|TRBD1
TGTGCCAGCAGTTCGGACAGGGGGCTTGGCTATGGCTACACCTTC
CASSSDRGLGYGYTF
>-|TRBJ1-3|TRBV4-2|-
TGTGCCAGCAGCCCCCGAACCACCTCACAAGGAGCCTCTGGAAACACCATATATTTT
CASSPRTTSQGASGNTIYF
>-|TRBJ2-5|TRBV30|-
TGTGCCGTGGGCCGACAAGAGACCCAGTACTTC
CAVGRQETQYF